This TCR beta chain was recovered during a study of T cells after posttransplantation cyclophosphamide. General study results and limits: Skin or GI-infiltrating T cells shared few TRB sequences with blood.

Comment on this clone: Its antigen is not known.

Measured with immunoSEQ multiplex PCR; TCRdb has only the in-frame clones, and not every one. The table includes 15,000 to 20,000 clones, 85% detected once. Methotrexate plus calcineurin inhibitor accompanied controls' myeloablative marrow transplants; sampling was 1 year later. Germline CDR1 SEHNR, CDR2 FQNEAQ (reference sequence). Deletions cut 3 bases from V and 4 bases from J, with 5 bases between. The CDR3 spans 12 residues. This clonotype originated in a female patient aged 18 to 30 who received an allogeneic stem cell transplant from an unrelated donor, was CMV-positive, and had acute and chronic GVHD. The graft donor may have given rise to some T cells. The sequences come from PBMCs, collected after allogeneic stem cell transplant with calcineurin inhibitor and methotrexate. The chain combines TRBV7-9 with TRBJ2-3, with D unresolved. The CDR3: CASSFAADTQYF. The CDR3 region has the DNA TGTGCCAGCAGCTTTGCGGCAGATACGCAGTATTTT.